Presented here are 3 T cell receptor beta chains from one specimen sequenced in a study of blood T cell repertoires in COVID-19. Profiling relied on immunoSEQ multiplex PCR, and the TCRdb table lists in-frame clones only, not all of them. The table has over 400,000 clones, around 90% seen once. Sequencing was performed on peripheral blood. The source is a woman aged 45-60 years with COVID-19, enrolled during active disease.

As DNA, the CDR3 is TGTGCCAGCAGTGATATCGGACAGGGGGGGGGCATTCAGTACTTC. Its translation: CASSDIGQGGGIQYF. The V call is TRBV6-1, the J call TRBJ2-4, with 10 bases that match TRBD1. V lost 3 bases, J lost 9 bases, and 8 bases stayed unmatched. Per the germline V gene, CDR1 is MNHNS and CDR2 is SASEGT. CDR3 length equals 15 residues.

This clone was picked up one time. The CDR3 DNA sequence: TGTGCCAGCGGAGGGGAAAGGGGTGGCTACACCTTC. Translating it yields CASGGERGGYTF. The V and J genes are TRBV7-3 and TRBJ1-2; maybe TRBD1 (5 bases). Looked up from germline, CDR1 is SGHTA and CDR2 is FQGTGA. The CDR3 has 12 residues. The V gene lost 8 bases and the J gene lost 7 bases, with 14 bases spanning the gap. Full variable domain (outside the CDR3, taken from reference TRBV7-3 and TRBJ1-2): GAGVSQTPSNKVTEKGKYVELRCDPISGHTALYWYRQSLGQGPEFLIYFQGTGAADDSGLPNDRFFAVRPEGSVSTLKIQRTERGDSAVYLCASGGERGGYTFGSGTRLTVV.

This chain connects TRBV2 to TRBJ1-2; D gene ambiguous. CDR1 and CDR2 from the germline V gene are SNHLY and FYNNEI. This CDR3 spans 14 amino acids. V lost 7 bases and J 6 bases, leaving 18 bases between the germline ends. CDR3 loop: CASNRRAGVDGYTF. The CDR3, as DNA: TGTGCCAGCAATCGGAGGGCAGGAGTCGATGGCTACACCTTC.